This T cell receptor beta chain was identified in a study of blood T cell repertoires in COVID-19. The CDR3 has 16 amino acids. The repertoire was sequenced with immunoSEQ multiplex PCR; TCRdb's copy has only in-frame clones and lacks some. The sample includes about 360,000 clones, approximately 86% seen only once; the top ten take about 3%. Material for sequencing was peripheral blood. The clonotype was recovered from a human donor in a cohort sampled during active COVID-19. This chain uses TRBV21-1 with TRBJ1-2. TRBV21-1 is described as a pseudogene. CDR3 protein: CASSKSEGSGNYGYTF. As DNA, the CDR3 is TGTGCCAGCAGCAAAAGCGAAGGCTCTGGAAACTATGGCTACACCTTC.